The entry that follows covers one T cell receptor (beta chain) sequence. Its antigen is unknown. A read error may produce the germline difference seen at one junction end. The data derive from a study of blood T cells in healthy people across ages. Together with a sample-barcoded 5' primer, a J-beta primer mix was included in a second PCR lasting roughly 6 to 12 cycles. TCRdb itself ran the 5' RACE reads through MiXCR, one entry per CDR3 protein. Found here are some 1,500,000 distinct CDR3 sequences, about 45% of them singletons; the top ten hold around 4%. The donors, all healthy, were Caucasians living in Russia, aged 6 to 90. Study results and caveats: Naive T cell percentage and TCR beta diversity correlated strongly. Age advanced and TCR beta diversity per million T cells fell, roughly linearly.

This CDR3 comprises 15 residues. Germline values: CDR1 SGDLS, CDR2 YYNGEE. The sequence derives from a woman aged 18-29 years in good health. V gene TRBV9 combines with J gene TRBJ2-7; TRBD1 matches at 11 bases. Sequencing was performed on blood. The CDR3 region has the DNA TGTGCCAGTAGCGTAGGCCGGGACAGGGGGTACGAGCAGTACTTC. It encodes CASSVGRDRGYEQYF.